Listed below are T cell receptor beta chains from one sample, sequenced in a study of cytomegalovirus exposure and HLA in healthy donors. Measured with immunoSEQ multiplex PCR; TCRdb has only the in-frame clones, and not every one. This sample has about 120,000 clones, with 70% to 80% found just once. The sample consisted of PBMCs. The source is a man aged 25 to 40 in good health and CMV-seropositive. Both conserved end residues are part of each CDR3. The order of the fields is CDR3 protein, V gene, D gene, J gene. D genes are given only for firm matches.

CDR3aa: CASMGAVGTEAFF; v_gene: TRBV2; d_gene: -; j_gene: TRBJ1-1
CDR3aa: CASSTQGGKNIQYF; v_gene: TRBV21-1; d_gene: -; j_gene: TRBJ2-4
CDR3aa: CASSTTRDSDQNIQYF; v_gene: TRBV11-3; d_gene: TRBD1; j_gene: TRBJ2-4
CDR3aa: CASSQSVPGDTQYF; v_gene: TRBV14; d_gene: -; j_gene: TRBJ2-3
CDR3aa: CASSRGRLNTEAFF; v_gene: TRBV2; d_gene: TRBD1; j_gene: TRBJ1-1
CDR3aa: CASSVQGPKYNEQFF; v_gene: TRBV2; d_gene: -; j_gene: TRBJ2-1
CDR3aa: CASSSGDWGAYEQYF; v_gene: TRBV11-3; d_gene: -; j_gene: TRBJ2-7
CDR3aa: CASPLGNLAGVADTQYF; v_gene: TRBV7-9; d_gene: TRBD2; j_gene: TRBJ2-3
CDR3aa: CASSLERLLEQGDYEQYF; v_gene: TRBV11-3; d_gene: TRBD1; j_gene: TRBJ2-7
CDR3aa: CAWSLAGVGETQYF; v_gene: TRBV30; d_gene: TRBD2; j_gene: TRBJ2-5
CDR3aa: CASSIGRQVLNQPQHF; v_gene: TRBV19; d_gene: -; j_gene: TRBJ1-5
CDR3aa: CASSSQGSPLHF; v_gene: TRBV7-2; d_gene: -; j_gene: TRBJ1-6
CDR3aa: CASSSTGLALYNEQFF; v_gene: TRBV5-1; d_gene: TRBD2; j_gene: TRBJ2-1
CDR3aa: CASSVDGGRSTYEQYF; v_gene: TRBV9; d_gene: TRBD2; j_gene: TRBJ2-7
CDR3aa: CASSPTGTETQYF; v_gene: TRBV11-3; d_gene: -; j_gene: TRBJ2-5
CDR3aa: CASSLRIRESYNEQFF; v_gene: TRBV5-6; d_gene: -; j_gene: TRBJ2-1
CDR3aa: CASSLDRNTGELFF; v_gene: TRBV7-7; d_gene: -; j_gene: TRBJ2-2
CDR3aa: CASSLSGLNTIYF; v_gene: TRBV7-6; d_gene: -; j_gene: TRBJ1-3
CDR3aa: CASSYGAGQGNYGYTF; v_gene: TRBV28; d_gene: TRBD1; j_gene: TRBJ1-2
CDR3aa: CASSQVGATSGGAHEQFF; v_gene: TRBV4-2; d_gene: TRBD2; j_gene: TRBJ2-1
CDR3aa: CASSSRRATEAFF; v_gene: TRBV11-2; d_gene: -; j_gene: TRBJ1-1
CDR3aa: CASSPAGQGAYGNTIYF; v_gene: TRBV18; d_gene: TRBD1; j_gene: TRBJ1-3